This T cell receptor (beta chain) was sequenced in a study of blood T cells in healthy people across ages (dated by TCRdb to the mid-2010s). Broadly, across the study: In model experiments, roughly one uniquely barcoded TCR beta cDNA molecule per two T cells was captured by template switching. The study measured age-related changes in TCR beta repertoire diversity using deep sequencing normalized with unique cDNA molecular identifiers. The donors were split into four age groups: young (average about 16 years), middle-aged (39), aged (62) and long-lived (over 80). Using the same blood draw, the study looked at two additional independent replicas of 1 million unique cDNA reads for two donors, one aged 18 to 29 and the other aged 80 or older.

The donors were roughly 40 Caucasian individuals from Russia, aged roughly 6 to 100 years, who were systemically healthy. Ten milliliters of peripheral blood were drawn from each donor into EDTA-treated Vacutainer tubes. Ficoll-Paque density-gradient centrifugation was used to isolate PBMCs, with at least 7 million per sample. Total RNA was extracted from PBMCs with Trizol reagent, with at least 6 micrograms obtained per sample. For every donor, flow cytometry on a PBMC aliquot measured the percentage of naive CD45RAhigh/CD27high T cells. V is pruned by 3 bases and J by 3 bases, leaving 7 bases of the junction without a gene match. The germline V gene provides CDR1 SQVTM and CDR2 ANQGSEA. Spanning cysteine to phenylalanine, the CDR3 consists of 16 amino acids. Only CDR3 DNA is held: 48 bases, read in frame from base 1. This clonotype has only a few counts. The target of this receptor is not known. Nothing much larger sits one base from this clone, and base qualities are not available.

What the study reported, not specific to this receptor: Because donor CMV infection status was unknown, age-related changes in expanded clonotypes were potentially confounded. The percentage of naive T cells measured by flow cytometry correlated strongly with observed TCR beta diversity. Observed TCR beta diversity per million T cells fell roughly linearly with age, and a significant reduction was already apparent by age around 40. Conclusive comparison of naive and antigen-experienced compartments was prevented by the profiling of bulk unsorted PBMCs. Estimates of total diversity from one million sequenced T cells were regarded as lower bounds and underestimates. Compared with the aged group, more naive CD4+ T cells, fewer expanded clones and increased TCR diversity were shown by the long-lived group, suggesting age selection.

Receptors were amplified or captured by 5' RACE. For sequencing, an Illumina HiSeq 2500 was employed. A second PCR of 7 to 11 cycles was performed with a sample-barcoded 5' primer and a J-beta primer mix. A template-switch 5' adaptor carrying 12 random nucleotides introduced a unique molecular identifier onto each TCR beta cDNA molecule. At least 2.5 million CDR3-containing paired-end reads were obtained from each sample. The Mint cDNA synthesis kit, primed by a TRBC-specific oligonucleotide, was used to synthesize first-strand cDNA from all RNA. Following uracil-DNA glycosylase treatment, all cDNA underwent a first 18-cycle PCR with the universal primers M1SS and BC2_uni_R. The authors' analysis ran thus. For normalization, 1 million high-quality reads, each with a distinct molecular identifier, were randomly selected from each sample. Reads sharing molecular identifiers were discarded rather than binned into consensus sequences. MiTCR, with a Q25 quality threshold and the strictest error-elimination algorithm, was used for CDR3 identification, clonotype clustering and error correction. A nonparametric unseen species model with Euler transformation was used to estimate lower-bound total TCR beta diversity. Using fastp trimming at Q25 and MiXCR clonotype assembly, TCRdb reanalyzed the public sequencing data and kept in-frame beta chains. For every CDR3 protein sequence, its rows merge into one entry that carries the most common genes and DNA. The V and J calls here are based on TCRdb, not the publication. A total of fewer than 650,000 distinct CDR3 sequences appear in this sample, over 25% of them only once. In total, the top ten clones hold over 3.5% of the sample.

This sample was shared with a second study, whose subject was T cells of mothers and their children. The second study's authors report: Donors were nine systemically healthy Caucasian individuals: three mothers and their six children. cDNA synthesis used all of the extracted RNA, with 1.5 ug of RNA in each 15 ul reaction. Sample barcodes and 2-4 random nucleotides were added via the M1S primer in the second PCR. More than 8 million TCR beta CDR3 reads were obtained from each mother, and about 3 million reads were obtained from each child. Thymic selection shapes the output of TCR recombination in a similar way in related and unrelated pairs, and inherited differences have a minor effect. Related mother-child pairs always showed normalized repertoire overlap that was slightly higher than in unrelated mother-child pairs, though the difference was never significant. With a sensitivity of approximately 100 clones per million clonotypes, no persistent microchimeric T cell clones were detected. To look for features that set related mother-child pairs apart from unrelated individuals, the researchers ran deep NGS to compare the TCR beta repertoires of mothers and children. On average, the children were approximately 11 +/- 4 years old, while the mothers were roughly 36 +/- 4 years old. After adapters were ligated using NEBNext reagents, the libraries underwent 100+100 nt paired-end sequencing on an Illumina HiSeq 2000. To prevent cross-contamination, the mother and child libraries were prepared one month apart and sequenced in separate runs. For each donor, between about 500,000 and 2,200,000 distinct TCR beta clonotypes were identified. Naive TCR beta clonotypes were estimated from low-frequency clonotypes matched to each donor's FACS-determined naive share, without sorting.

The sample comprised blood. The receptor was derived from a boy aged 2 to 9 in good health. The chain employs TRBV29-1 and TRBJ2-2, and TRBD2 aligns with 10 junction nucleotides. The DNA sequence is as follows: TGCAGCGTTGAGTCAGCGGGGGGGCACGACACCGGGGAGCTGTTTTTT. The resulting protein is CSVESAGGHDTGELFF.